This entry lists 18 T cell receptor beta chains sequenced from one sample in a study of blood T cell repertoires in COVID-19. Generated by immunoSEQ multiplex PCR, the TCRdb table keeps only in-frame clones and is missing some. The sample has around 200,000 clones; about 86% are singletons. What was sequenced was peripheral blood. All receptors derive from a woman between 18 and 29 years old who had recovered from COVID-19.

The gene calls are TRBV2 and TRBJ2-1, with 9 positions matching TRBD2. V lost 7 bases and J lost 4; bases outside the gene matches: 5. CDR3 length: 14 amino acids. Per the germline V gene, CDR1 is SNHLY and CDR2 is FYNNEI. As DNA, the CDR3 is TGTGCCAGCAAGCGGGGGGAAAATTACAATGAGCAGTTCTTC. It yields the protein CASKRGENYNEQFF. Combining the CDR3 with reference TRBV2 and TRBJ2-1 gives the whole variable domain EPEVTQTPSHQVTQMGQEVILRCVPISNHLYFYWYRQILGQKVEFLVSFYNNEISEKSEIFDDQFSVERPDGSNFTLKIRSTKLEDSAMYFCASKRGENYNEQFFGPGTRLTVL.

The V gene is TRBV10-3, the J gene TRBJ2-5, with 8 bases fitting TRBD1. The V gene's germline CDR1 is ENHRY and CDR2 SYGVKD. The CDR3 covers 19 residues. The junction had 13 bases not matched to a gene; V was cut back by 0 bases and J by 1 base. The CDR3 DNA follows: TGTGCCATCAGTGAGTCGAAAAGTGGGCGGGGACAGGCCCAAGAGACCCAGTACTTC. Translating gives CAISESKSGRGQAQETQYF.

The chain uses TRBV6-4 and TRBJ2-3; the D gene is possibly TRBD1 (5 bases). CDR1 is MRHNA and CDR2 is SNTAGT in the germline V gene. The length of the CDR3 is 13 residues. Trimming stripped 5 bases from V and 6 bases from J, with 12 bases between. CDR3 protein: CASSPRAWDTQYF. The CDR3, as DNA: TGTGCCAGCAGTCCCAGGGCCTGGGATACGCAGTATTTT.

This sequence joins TRBV6-6 and TRBJ2-3, with D perhaps TRBD2 (7 bases). The germline CDR1 and CDR2 sequences are MNHNY and SVGAGI (reference sequence). The CDR3 length is 15 residues. Trimming took off 11 bases at V and 5 bases at J, with 23 bases between the two ends. CDR3 region: CAGGGDTVFGDTQYF. CDR3 DNA: TGTGCCGGGGGGGGCGATACCGTCTTTGGAGATACGCAGTATTTT.

This clone was observed once. The chain employs TRBV2 and TRBJ2-7, with 8 bases aligning to TRBD1. Germline assignment: CDR1 SNHLY and CDR2 FYNNEI. This CDR3 has 14 residues. The V segment lost 4 bases and the J segment 2 bases; nucleotides outside the gene matches: 4. Written as DNA, the CDR3 is TGTGCCAGCAGTGCAGGGGACAGGCCCTACGAGCAGTACGTC. Its translation is CASSAGDRPYEQYV.

The V and J genes are TRBV6-2 or TRBV6-3 and TRBJ2-1; 10 positions agree with TRBD2. CDR3 size: 15 residues. J gave up 5 bases and V 5 bases, and 6 bases lay outside the gene matches. Germline CDR1 and CDR2: MNHEY and SVGEGT. CDR3 nucleotide sequence: TGTGCCAGCAGTCGCGGACTAGCGGCCAACAATGAGCAGTTCTTC. This codes for CASSRGLAANNEQFF.

The chain joins TRBV12-3 or TRBV12-4 to TRBJ2-7, with D unresolved. V lost 3 bases and J 5 bases, leaving 5 bases between the germline ends. The CDR3 contains 11 residues. CDR3 nucleotides: TGTGCCAGCAGTTTTAAGCACGAGCAGTACTTC. Its protein is CASSFKHEQYF.

This rearrangement joins TRBV5-1 to TRBJ2-3, with D possibly matching TRBD1 (6 bases). With 4 bases removed from V and 4 bases from J, the gap between germline ends came to 16 bases. The CDR3 has 15 amino acids. Germline V gene data show CDR1 as SGHRS and CDR2 as YFSETQ. The CDR3 coding sequence is TGCGCCAGCAGCACACCCTGGGGGCAAGCAGATACGCAGTATTTT. This translates into CASSTPWGQADTQYF. Supplemented by reference TRBV5-1 and TRBJ2-3, the full variable domain reads KAGVTQTPRYLIKTRGQQVTLSCSPISGHRSVSWYQQTPGQGLQFLFEYFSETQRNKGNFPGRFSGRQFSNSRSEMNVSTLELGDSALYLCASSTPWGQADTQYFGPGTRLTVL.

The V and J genes are TRBV4-3 and TRBJ1-1, with D maybe TRBD1 (6 bases). The length of the CDR3 is 13 residues. The germline gives CDR1 LGHNA, CDR2 YSLEER. V lost 0 bases and J 6 bases, leaving 8 bases between the germline ends. The CDR3 loop reads CASSQETGAEAFF. Here the CDR3 DNA reads TGCGCCAGCAGCCAAGAGACAGGAGCTGAAGCTTTCTTT.

The CDR3, as DNA: TGTGCCAGCAGCTTACGTACTAGCGGGGACCACAATGAGCAGTTCTTC. Translated: CASSLRTSGDHNEQFF. The gene calls are TRBV11-2 and TRBJ2-1; TRBD2 matches 10 bases. The V gene's germline CDR1 is SGHAT and CDR2 FQNNGV. The CDR3 has 16 amino acids. J was trimmed by 5 bases and V by 2 bases; bases with no gene match: 6.

The chain uses TRBV24-1 and TRBJ1-2, with 7 bases fitting TRBD1. CDR1 and CDR2 from the germline V gene are KGHDR and SFDVKD. V was clipped by 4 bases and J by 3 bases; unmatched bases: 4. CDR3 length equals 14 residues. The CDR3 region has the DNA TGTGCCACCAGTGAGACCGGGACAGACTATGGCTACACCTTC. Its translation is CATSETGTDYGYTF.

The V and J genes are TRBV6-2 or TRBV6-3 and TRBJ2-7, with a possible D match to TRBD2 (5 bases). With 2 bases removed from V and 6 bases from J, the gap between germline ends came to 17 bases. CDR1 MNHEY and CDR2 SVGEGT come from the germline V gene. The CDR3 contains 15 residues. For the CDR3, the DNA is TGTGCCAGCAGTTACGGTCGGGCAGGAGGAGGCGAGCAGTACGTC. Its protein product is CASSYGRAGGGEQYV.

This clone was seen a few times. The chain recombines TRBV7-2 with TRBJ2-1; 8 bases match TRBD2. The CDR3 is 15 residues long. Germline CDR1 is SGHTA and CDR2 is FQGNSA. Trimming took 5 bases from V and 7 from J; bases not matched to a gene: 10. The CDR3 loop is CASSKGLGEWNEQFF. The CDR3 bases are TGTGCCAGCAGCAAGGGACTAGGGGAGTGGAATGAGCAGTTCTTC.

This clone was detected a few times. The V and J genes are TRBV6-5 and TRBJ1-5; the match to TRBD1 covers 7 bases. The CDR3 contains 14 residues. Germline V gives CDR1 MNHEY, CDR2 SVGAGI. J lost 6 bases, V lost 4 bases, and 6 bases had no gene match. The CDR3 loop reads CASSSDRDLQPQHF. CDR3 sequence (DNA): TGTGCCAGCAGTTCAGACAGGGATCTTCAGCCCCAGCATTTT.

The CDR3 is CATSDSASGYSYNEQFF. The CDR3 DNA reads as TGTGCCACCAGTGATTCCGCTAGCGGATACTCCTACAATGAGCAGTTCTTC. The J gene is TRBJ2-1, the V gene TRBV24-1; TRBD2 agrees at 7 bases. The CDR3 contains 17 residues. Per germline, CDR1 KGHDR and CDR2 SFDVKD. With V trimmed by 2 bases and J by 0 bases, 6 bases remained unmatched.

This chain links TRBV7-3 with TRBJ2-1; 10 bases are a match to TRBD2. Per germline, CDR1 SGHTA and CDR2 FQGTGA. Trimming at V came to 4 bases and at J to 10 bases, leaving 19 bases not matched to a gene. This CDR3 is 18 amino acids long. CDR3 loop: CASSSPPGSLAGASEQFF. For the CDR3, the DNA is TGTGCCAGCAGCTCTCCGCCAGGGTCCCTAGCGGGGGCCTCGGAGCAGTTCTTC.

This chain uses TRBV19 with TRBJ2-7; 8 bases match TRBD1. The CDR3 loop spans 14 amino acids. V was clipped by 4 bases and J by 0 bases; unmatched bases: 2. Germline loops: CDR1 LNHDA, CDR2 SQIVND (reference sequence). The CDR3 here is CASSTGTGSYEQYF. CDR3 sequence (DNA): TGTGCCAGTAGTACCGGGACAGGCTCCTACGAGCAGTACTTC.

The gene calls are TRBV5-1 and TRBJ2-3, with D maybe TRBD2 (5 bases). Germline CDR1 and CDR2: SGHRS and YFSETQ. V was trimmed by 1 base and J by 2 bases, leaving 11 bases between them. CDR3 length: 15 residues. The CDR3 DNA follows: TGCGCCAGCAGCTTGCTGATTCGGGACACAGATACGCAGTATTTT. Translated: CASSLLIRDTDTQYF. Complete variable domain (other parts from reference TRBV5-1 and TRBJ2-3): KAGVTQTPRYLIKTRGQQVTLSCSPISGHRSVSWYQQTPGQGLQFLFEYFSETQRNKGNFPGRFSGRQFSNSRSEMNVSTLELGDSALYLCASSLLIRDTDTQYFGPGTRLTVL.